The 10 T cell receptor beta chains below come from one sample, sequenced in a study of PD-L1 blockade in urothelial cancer. Only in-frame clones appear in the TCRdb table, and some are missing; sequencing was by immunoSEQ multiplex PCR. The sample lists about 91,000 clones, roughly 83% occurring once. Specified time point: peripheral blood 6 weeks after treatment start. Sequenced material: PBMCs, taken around atezolizumab (anti-PD-L1) treatment. These receptors all come from a man aged 70-80 years with urothelial cancer.

The chain couples TRBV7-3 to TRBJ2-1; 10 bases align to TRBD2. The CDR3 is 16 residues long. The germline CDR1 and CDR2 sequences are SGHTA and FQGTGA. V lost 4 bases and J lost 6; bases outside the gene matches: 9. CDR3: CASSSQRSGGTNEQFF. In DNA form, the CDR3 reads TGTGCCAGCAGCTCTCAACGTAGCGGGGGGACCAATGAGCAGTTCTTC.

This clone was seen a single time. The V and J genes are TRBV5-6 and TRBJ2-5, with a tentative D call TRBD2 (5 bases). Trimming pared 3 bases from V and 1 base from J, leaving 7 bases between. From germline, CDR1 is SGHDT and CDR2 YYEEEE. This CDR3 is built from 13 residues. For the CDR3, the DNA is TGTGCCAGCAGCTCGGGGTTCCAAGAGACCCAGTACTTC. This codes for CASSSGFQETQYF.

The rearrangement links TRBV7-9 to TRBJ2-1; D is perhaps TRBD1 (5 bases). Trimming removed 5 bases from V and 7 bases from J, with 12 bases in between. This CDR3 is 13 amino acids long. Germline CDR1 SEHNR, CDR2 FQNEAQ (reference sequence). In DNA, the CDR3 is TGTGCCAGCAGCAAGTCAGGGCCTAATGAGCAGTTCTTC. Translated: CASSKSGPNEQFF.

A single count supports this clone. V usage is TRBV18 and J usage is TRBJ1-2; 7 positions agree with TRBD1. Losses at the gene ends were 4 bases for V and 4 bases for J; bases not matched to a gene: 9. Germline V gives CDR1 KGHSH, CDR2 LQKENI. The CDR3 is 15 residues long. The CDR3 region has the DNA TGTGCCAGCTCACGAGGGACAGATAGGGGCTATGGCTACACCTTC. Its translation: CASSRGTDRGYGYTF.

This clone was seen more than once but under ten times. The V call is TRBV15, the J call TRBJ2-2; D remains unclear. The germline V gene has CDR1 LNHNV and CDR2 YYDKDF (reference sequence). The CDR3 has 16 residues. With 0 bases removed from V and 2 bases from J, the gap between germline ends came to 10 bases. CDR3 sequence reads: CATSRDKFLNTGELFF. CDR3 DNA sequence: TGTGCCACCAGCAGAGATAAGTTCCTAAACACCGGGGAGCTGTTTTTT. The complete variable domain, with remaining parts taken from reference TRBV15 and TRBJ2-2, reads DAMVIQNPRYQVTQFGKPVTLSCSQTLNHNVMYWYQQKSSQAPKLLFHYYDKDFNNEADTPDNFQSRRPNTSFCFLDIRSPGLGDTAMYLCATSRDKFLNTGELFFGEGSRLTVL.

The chain employs TRBV11-2 and TRBJ2-2, with 8 bases fitting TRBD2. Germline values: CDR1 SGHAT, CDR2 FQNNGV. V trimming: 5 bases; J trimming: 7 bases; junction bases outside the gene matches: 12. This CDR3 contains 16 residues. The CDR3 DNA reads TGTGCCAGCAGCCCGGGGGCCAGCGGGGGAAACGGGGAGCTGTTTTTT. Amino acid sequence: CASSPGASGGNGELFF. Filled out from reference TRBV11-2 and TRBJ2-2, the complete variable domain reads EAGVAQSPRYKIIEKRQSVAFWCNPISGHATLYWYQQILGQGPKLLIQFQNNGVVDDSQLPKDRFSAERLKGVDSTLKIQPAKLEDSAVYLCASSPGASGGNGELFFGEGSRLTVL.

The rearrangement joins TRBV6-5 to TRBJ1-2, with 7 nucleotides matching TRBD1. This CDR3 spans 15 amino acids. With V trimmed by 7 bases and J by 5 bases, 13 bases remained unmatched. CDR1 MNHEY and CDR2 SVGAGI come from the germline V gene. The chain's CDR3 is CASTRQTGNPYGYTF. The DNA of the CDR3 is TGTGCCAGCACCAGACAGACAGGGAATCCTTATGGCTACACCTTC.

The chain joins TRBV6-5 to TRBJ1-3; 10 positions match TRBD1. This CDR3 has 14 residues. Germline lookup yields CDR1 MNHEY and CDR2 SVGAGI. With V trimmed by 6 bases and J by 2 bases, 1 base remained unmatched. The CDR3 DNA follows: TGTGCCAGCAGGGGGACAGGGGCTGGAAACACCATATATTTT. This codes for CASRGTGAGNTIYF.

The rearrangement links TRBV5-6 to TRBJ2-1, with 7 bases that match TRBD1. The CDR3 loop spans 15 amino acids. With V trimmed by 2 bases and J by 5 bases, 7 bases remained unmatched. Germline V gives CDR1 SGHDT, CDR2 YYEEEE. This CDR3 reads CASSLGGIGDNEQFF. CDR3 sequence (DNA): TGTGCCAGCAGCTTAGGGGGCATAGGGGACAATGAGCAGTTCTTC.

V usage is TRBV7-6 and J usage is TRBJ2-2; 7 bases line up with TRBD2. Germline lookup yields CDR1 SGHVS and CDR2 FNYEAQ. The CDR3 sequence is 16 residues long. V lost 5 bases to trimming and J lost 0 bases; unmatched junction nucleotides: 6. The CDR3 protein is CASSLIGTTNTGELFF. In DNA, the CDR3 is TGTGCCAGCAGCCTAATAGGGACTACGAACACCGGGGAGCTGTTTTTT.